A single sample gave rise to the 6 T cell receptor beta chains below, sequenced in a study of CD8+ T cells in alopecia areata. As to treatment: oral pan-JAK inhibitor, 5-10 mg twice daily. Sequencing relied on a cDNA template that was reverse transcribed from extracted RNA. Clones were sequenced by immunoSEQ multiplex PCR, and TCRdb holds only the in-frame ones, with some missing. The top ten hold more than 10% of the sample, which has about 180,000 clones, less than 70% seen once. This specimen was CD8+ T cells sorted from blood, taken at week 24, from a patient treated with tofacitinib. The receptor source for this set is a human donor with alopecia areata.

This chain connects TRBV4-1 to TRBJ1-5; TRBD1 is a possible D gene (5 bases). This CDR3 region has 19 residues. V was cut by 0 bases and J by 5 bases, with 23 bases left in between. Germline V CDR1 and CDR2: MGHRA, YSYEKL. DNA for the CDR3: TGCGCCAGCAGCCAAGATCCAGGCGGCTCCCTCGGGGGGGATCAGCCCCAGCATTTT. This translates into CASSQDPGGSLGGDQPQHF.

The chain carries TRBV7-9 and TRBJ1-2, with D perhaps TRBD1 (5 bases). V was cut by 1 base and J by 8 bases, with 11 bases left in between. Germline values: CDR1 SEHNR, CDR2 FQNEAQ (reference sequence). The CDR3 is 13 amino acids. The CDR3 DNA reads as TGTGCCAGCAGCTTAGGCGCTGGGGCCGGCTACACCTTC. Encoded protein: CASSLGAGAGYTF.

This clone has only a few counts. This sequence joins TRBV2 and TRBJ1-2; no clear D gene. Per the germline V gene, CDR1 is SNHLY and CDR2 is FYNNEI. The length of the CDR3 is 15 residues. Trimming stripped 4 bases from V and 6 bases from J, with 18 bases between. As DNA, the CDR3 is TGTGCCAGCAGTGGGTCAGGCCCTGGAGGAGATGGCTACACCTTC. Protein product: CASSGSGPGGDGYTF.

The CDR3 DNA reads as TGTGCCAGCAGTTTAGAGGGGCTAGAGACCCAGTACTTC. Residues: CASSLEGLETQYF. V usage is TRBV28 and J usage is TRBJ2-5; D tentatively fits TRBD1 or TRBD2 (5 bases each). CDR1 is MDHEN and CDR2 is SYDVKM in the germline V gene. V dropped 2 bases and J dropped 4 bases, with 8 bases sitting between them. The CDR3 extends over 13 amino acids.

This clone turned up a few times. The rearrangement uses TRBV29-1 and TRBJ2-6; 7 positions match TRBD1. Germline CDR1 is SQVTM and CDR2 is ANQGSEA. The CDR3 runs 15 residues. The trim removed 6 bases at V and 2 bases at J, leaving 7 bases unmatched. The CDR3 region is CSVNQQGTGANVLTF. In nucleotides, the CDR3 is TGCAGCGTGAACCAACAGGGGACTGGGGCCAACGTCCTGACTTTC.

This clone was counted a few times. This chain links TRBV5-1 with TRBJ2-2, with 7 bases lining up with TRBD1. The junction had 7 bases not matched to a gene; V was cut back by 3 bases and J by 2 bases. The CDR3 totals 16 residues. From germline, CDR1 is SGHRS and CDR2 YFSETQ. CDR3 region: CASSSWTGPNTGELFF. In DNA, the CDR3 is TGCGCCAGCAGCTCCTGGACAGGACCAAACACCGGGGAGCTGTTTTTT.